This T cell receptor (beta chain) comes out of a study of shared clonotypes between healthy human individuals. Broader study findings: In contrast to clonotypes shared by all four donors, non-shared clonotypes had lower generation probabilities.

This clone was found once. The antigen is unknown. The authors loaded 200 ng DNA, 30,000 to 35,000 T cell genomes, into sorted-subset replicate PCRs. Assay used: immunoSEQ multiplex PCR; TCRdb lists only in-frame clones, some missing. The sample records about 2.3 million clones, about 92% being singletons. CDR1 is MDHEN, CDR2 SYDVKM, per germline. The V end was cut by 6 bases, the J end by 6 bases, with 24 bases between. The CDR3 sequence is 16 residues long. Sequences were obtained from naive CD4+ T cells from PBMCs. Subset meaning: CD45RA+ positively selected. The V call is TRBV28, the J call TRBJ2-7, with D possibly called TRBD1 or TRBD2 (5 bases each). This sequence was found in a man aged 18 to 30 in good health. Some clones in this sample may be carry-over from other donors' samples. In DNA, the CDR3 is TGTGCCAGCAGCGTTAATGAGGCTATATGGGGGACCGAGCAGTACTTC. Its translation is CASSVNEAIWGTEQYF.